The clone carrying this T cell receptor beta chain has just a few counts. The record originates from a study of cytomegalovirus exposure and HLA in healthy donors. At the level of the study: Of all 400 or so donors who were genotyped, roughly 81% belonged to the Caucasian-associated ancestry cluster.

PCR used 60 Vbeta primers and 13 Jbeta primers. Assay: immunoSEQ multiplex PCR; the TCRdb copy retains only in-frame clones and omits some. The sample has 150,000 to 200,000 clones; approximately 81% are singletons. This CDR3 region has 15 residues. V trimming: 2 bases; J trimming: 4 bases; junction bases outside the gene matches: 6. CDR1 and CDR2 from the germline V gene are MNHNS and SASEGT. J is TRBJ2-5 and V is TRBV6-1; TRBD2 agrees at 8 bases. The sample comprised PBMCs. The origin of this receptor is a woman between 18 and 29 years old in good health and CMV-seronegative. The CDR3 DNA sequence: TGTGCCAGCAGTGAACAGGACGGGGGGGCAGAGACCCAGTACTTC. Amino acids: CASSEQDGGAETQYF.